One and the same sample provided the 28 T cell receptor beta chains below, sequenced in a study of CD8 T cells in ankylosing spondylitis. General study points: It appeared that ankylosing spondylitis blood was characterized by a TCR beta motif of several highly homologous variants.

The antigens for these receptors are not known. In TCRdb, the 5' RACE reads were re-called with MiXCR into one record per CDR3 protein. The sample yields around 430,000 distinct CDR3 sequences, roughly a sixth seen once. Input material: blood, either unsorted or a sorted T cell fraction (not recorded which). These receptors were obtained from a male donor with ankylosing spondylitis.

This clonotype was seen repeatedly, ten times or more. The chain has TRBV12-3 or TRBV12-4 and TRBJ2-3; D perhaps matches TRBD2 (5 bases). Trimming cost V 3 bases and J 1 base, with 11 bases left between them. CDR3 length: 15 residues. This CDR3 is CASSFQLGGTDTQYF. In DNA, the CDR3 is TGTGCCAGCAGTTTCCAACTGGGAGGCACAGATACGCAGTATTTT.

This clonotype was seen just once. The chain employs TRBV30 and TRBJ2-6; 9 positions match TRBD2. This CDR3 region has 18 residues. The V segment lost 4 bases and the J segment 3 bases; nucleotides outside the gene matches: 13. Germline V gene sequence: CDR1 GTSNPN, CDR2 SVGIG (reference sequence). CDR3 loop: CAWNGRGGPRIGANVLTF. The CDR3 nucleotides are TGTGCCTGGAATGGGCGGGGGGGCCCTCGTATTGGGGCCAACGTCCTGACTTTC.

The table lists this clonotype with a few counts. The chain employs TRBV20-1 and TRBJ2-1; 7 nucleotides line up with TRBD2. After removal of 0 bases from V and 9 bases from J, the junction contained 11 bases not matched to a gene. Germline V gene lookup returns CDR1 DFQATT and CDR2 SNEGSKA (reference sequence). The CDR3 extends over 15 amino acids. CDR3 in amino acids: CSARETPGGSGEQFF. CDR3 DNA: TGCAGTGCTAGAGAAACGCCCGGGGGGAGTGGTGAGCAGTTCTTC.

This chain links TRBV6-4 with TRBJ1-3; D may be TRBD1 (5 bases). Trimming left V 7 bases short and J 0 bases short, with 10 bases between. The CDR3 has 14 amino acids. Germline loops: CDR1 MRHNA, CDR2 SNTAGT. CDR3 sequence (DNA): TGTGCCAGCAACAGGCCCTACTCTGGAAACACCATATATTTT. Residues: CASNRPYSGNTIYF.

This clonotype appeared many times. The gene calls are TRBV12-3 or TRBV12-4 and TRBJ2-4; TRBD2 might be the D (6 bases). Trimming left V 4 bases short and J 3 bases short, with 16 bases between. The CDR3 totals 16 residues. CDR3 region: CASSYGSSGGKNIQYF. The CDR3 DNA reads TGTGCCAGCAGTTATGGTTCGTCCGGGGGCAAAAACATTCAGTACTTC.

This clonotype was counted a few times. V gene TRBV29-1 combines with J gene TRBJ2-5; maybe TRBD1 (5 bases). The germline gives CDR1 SQVTM, CDR2 ANQGSEA. Between the trimmed V and J ends, which lost 5 bases and 5 bases, there was a span of 15 bases. The CDR3 is 13 residues long. For the CDR3, the DNA is TGCAGCGTTCGAACAGGTACGACGGAGACCCAGTACTTC. Amino acid sequence: CSVRTGTTETQYF.

V usage is TRBV20-1 and J usage is TRBJ1-5; TRBD1 matches 7 bases. Per germline, CDR1 DFQATT and CDR2 SNEGSKA (reference sequence). This CDR3 region has 17 residues. V lost 3 bases to trimming and J lost 10 bases; unmatched junction nucleotides: 21. The chain's CDR3 is CSASRQGEGVGKGPQHF. The DNA of the CDR3 is TGCAGTGCTAGTCGGCAGGGGGAAGGGGTTGGCAAAGGACCCCAGCATTTT.

The genes are TRBV6-2 or TRBV6-3 and TRBJ1-5, with D possibly being TRBD1 (5 bases). Trimming removed 6 bases from V and 3 bases from J, with 15 bases in between. CDR3 length equals 15 residues. CDR1 is MNHEY and CDR2 is SVGEGT in the germline V gene. CDR3 amino acids: CASSRPGGVNQPQHF. The CDR3 bases are TGTGCCAGCAGCCGCCCGGGGGGGGTCAATCAGCCCCAGCATTTT.

On this clonotype: A read error may account for a junction end that differs from germline. The J gene is TRBJ2-7, the V gene TRBV7-2; D may be TRBD2 (6 bases). This CDR3 has 15 amino acids. The germline V gene has CDR1 SGHTA and CDR2 FQGNSA. The CDR3 DNA reads TGTGCCAGCAGACTAGGGACTGGGGGTTCCTACGAGCAGCACTTC. Protein product: CASRLGTGGSYEQHF.

The gene calls are TRBV5-1 and TRBJ2-2; D not certain. The CDR3 is made up of 13 amino acids. The V end lost 4 bases, the J end lost 6 bases, and 10 bases lay between the germline ends. Germline CDR1 reads SGHRS; CDR2 reads YFSETQ. CDR3 in DNA: TGCGCCAGCAGCCGTGGTGTCTCCGGGGAGCTGTTTTTT. It translates to CASSRGVSGELFF.

The V and J genes are TRBV30 and TRBJ2-3; D is possibly TRBD1 (6 bases). The CDR3 spans 12 residues. V lost 4 bases and J lost 6, with 11 bases in between. Germline assignment: CDR1 GTSNPN and CDR2 SVGIG (reference sequence). Here the CDR3 reads CAWNRAQDTQYF. In DNA, the CDR3 is TGTGCCTGGAACAGGGCCCAGGATACGCAGTATTTT.

The rearrangement links TRBV5-6 to TRBJ1-2, with D uncertain. The V gene's germline CDR1 is SGHDT and CDR2 YYEEEE. Trimming stripped 4 bases from V and 3 bases from J, with 16 bases between. The CDR3 sequence is 15 residues long. CDR3 protein: CASSLGPEPHYGYTF. The DNA for the CDR3 is TGTGCCAGCAGCCTAGGCCCCGAACCCCACTATGGCTACACCTTC.

This clonotype was found many times. V and J are TRBV12-3 or TRBV12-4 and TRBJ1-2; the D gene is possibly TRBD1 (5 bases). Trimming took off 5 bases at V and 5 bases at J, with 18 bases between the two ends. This CDR3 is built from 15 residues. The CDR3 DNA is TGTGCCAGCAGTCCTACCGGGACCCCAGGGTATGGCTACACCTTC. Translating it yields CASSPTGTPGYGYTF.

This clonotype occurred a few times. The gene calls are TRBV29-1 and TRBJ1-2; D is unclear. The CDR3 has 14 amino acids. Trimming stripped 4 bases from V and 2 bases from J, with 14 bases between. Germline CDR1 reads SQVTM; CDR2 reads ANQGSEA. The CDR3 reads CSVVRVSPNYGYTF. CDR3 nucleotide sequence: TGCAGCGTTGTGCGGGTTAGCCCCAACTATGGCTACACCTTC.

This clonotype appeared a few times. V and J are TRBV7-2 and TRBJ2-3; TRBD2 aligns across 7 bases. V lost 5 bases to trimming and J lost 5 bases; unmatched junction nucleotides: 10. Germline loops: CDR1 SGHTA, CDR2 FQGNSA. The CDR3 runs 15 residues. The DNA of the CDR3 is TGTGCCAGCAGCCCCTCCAGGGAGGGCGTAGATACGCAGTATTTT. Translating gives CASSPSREGVDTQYF.

This clonotype occurred many times. The chain uses TRBV6-6 and TRBJ1-1, with D perhaps matching TRBD1 (6 bases). Germline loops: CDR1 MNHNY, CDR2 SVGAGI (reference sequence). The CDR3 contains 12 residues. Trimming shortened V by 6 bases and J by 8 bases, and 13 bases separated the two germline ends. The CDR3 nucleotides read TGTGCCAGCAGCCACAAGGACAGAGAAGCTTTCTTT. The encoded protein is CASSHKDREAFF.

This clonotype was seen a few times. The chain uses TRBV11-1 and TRBJ1-3; D is perhaps TRBD1 (5 bases). The CDR3 contains 18 residues. Between the trimmed V and J ends, which lost 1 base and 0 bases, there was a span of 16 bases. Germline values: CDR1 SGHAT, CDR2 FQDESV (reference sequence). CDR3 region: CASSLGGGAGDSGNTIYF. CDR3 coding DNA: TGTGCCAGCAGCTTAGGTGGAGGAGCGGGGGACTCTGGAAACACCATATATTTT.

The V call is TRBV20-1, the J call TRBJ2-3; 9 positions match TRBD1. With V trimmed by 5 bases and J by 2 bases, 8 bases remained unmatched. This CDR3 comprises 15 residues. Germline lookup yields CDR1 DFQATT and CDR2 SNEGSKA (reference sequence). The CDR3 DNA is TGCAGTGCTCCTAGGACAGGGGCCTTCACAGATACGCAGTATTTT. Its protein is CSAPRTGAFTDTQYF.

The J gene is TRBJ1-5, the V gene TRBV6-2 or TRBV6-3; D gene uncertain. V was shortened by 10 bases and J by 0 bases, with 10 bases between the two germline ends. CDR1 is MNHEY, CDR2 SVGEGT, per germline. The CDR3 totals 13 residues. The CDR3 reads CATTDYSNQPQHF. The CDR3 DNA is TGTGCCACAACGGATTATAGCAATCAGCCCCAGCATTTT.

The genes are TRBV4-1 and TRBJ1-5, with 7 positions matching TRBD1. The CDR3 has 15 residues. Germline CDR1 is MGHRA and CDR2 is YSYEKL. Trimming cost V 6 bases and J 7 bases; bases outside gene matches: 12. CDR3 bases: TGCGCCAGCAGGATGGACAGGCTTGAGGGCCAGCCCCAGCATTTT. Residues: CASRMDRLEGQPQHF.

The chain carries TRBV7-2 and TRBJ2-2; TRBD2 agrees at 14 bases. With 0 bases clipped from V and 4 bases from J, the junction kept 10 bases outside the gene matches. CDR1 SGHTA and CDR2 FQGNSA come from the germline V gene. The CDR3 sequence is 20 residues long. The CDR3 reads CASSLALGTSGRKSTGELFF. The CDR3 coding sequence is TGTGCCAGCAGCTTAGCGTTGGGGACTAGCGGGAGAAAAAGCACCGGGGAGCTGTTTTTT.

This clonotype was counted only a few times. The V call is TRBV7-9, the J call TRBJ1-3; D uncertain. CDR3 size: 12 residues. Germline-derived CDR1 and CDR2 are SEHNR and FQNEAQ (reference sequence). V gave up 4 bases and J gave up 3 bases, with 4 bases separating them. Here the CDR3 reads CASSWYGNTIYF. The DNA of the CDR3 is TGTGCCAGCAGCTGGTATGGAAACACCATATATTTT.

This clonotype has a handful of counts. V usage is TRBV14 and J usage is TRBJ2-3; a possible D gene is TRBD1 (6 bases). Per germline, CDR1 SGHDN and CDR2 FVKESK. Trimming left V 1 base short and J 10 bases short, with 15 bases between. The CDR3 has 14 residues. The CDR3 spells CASSQAGHLNPQYF. The CDR3 region has the DNA TGTGCCAGCAGCCAAGCGGGACATCTTAATCCGCAGTATTTT. The variable domain in full, with the rest retrieved from reference TRBV14 and TRBJ2-3, is EAGVTQFPSHSVIEKGQTVTLRCDPISGHDNLYWYRRVMGKEIKFLLHFVKESKQDESGMPNNRFLAERTGGTYSTLKVQPAELEDSGVYFCASSQAGHLNPQYFGPGTRLTVL.

This clonotype occurred many times. The chain recombines TRBV6-5 with TRBJ2-3; D call uncertain. The ends were cut back, 3 bases at V and 5 bases at J, with 6 bases in the middle. The CDR3 runs to 12 residues. Germline loops: CDR1 MNHEY, CDR2 SVGAGI. As DNA, the CDR3 is TGTGCCAGCAGTTATAGAGGAGATACGCAGTATTTT. It yields the protein CASSYRGDTQYF.

This clonotype was seen only a few times. V and J are TRBV11-2 and TRBJ1-3, with D uncertain. Between the trimmed V and J ends, which lost 3 bases and 0 bases, there was a span of 6 bases. Germline V gives CDR1 SGHAT, CDR2 FQNNGV. The CDR3 has 14 amino acids. This CDR3 is CASSFHGSGNTIYF. The CDR3 nucleotides read TGTGCCAGCAGCTTTCATGGCTCTGGAAACACCATATATTTT. Variable domain in full (rest from reference TRBV11-2 and TRBJ1-3): EAGVAQSPRYKIIEKRQSVAFWCNPISGHATLYWYQQILGQGPKLLIQFQNNGVVDDSQLPKDRFSAERLKGVDSTLKIQPAKLEDSAVYLCASSFHGSGNTIYFGEGSWLTVV.

In its sample, this clonotype was seen a few times. The chain combines TRBV7-9 with TRBJ2-5, with D uncertain. The length of the CDR3 is 14 residues. Germline CDR1 is SEHNR and CDR2 is FQNEAQ (reference sequence). Trimming cost V 3 bases and J 3 bases, with 11 bases left between them. CDR3 nucleotides: TGTGCCAGCAGCTTTGGAGCCTTAAAAGAGACCCAGTACTTC. This sequence encodes CASSFGALKETQYF.

The rearrangement links TRBV20-1 to TRBJ2-7, with 11 bases lining up with TRBD2. Germline values: CDR1 DFQATT, CDR2 SNEGSKA (reference sequence). CDR3 length: 13 residues. J lost 4 bases, V lost 6 bases, and 5 bases had no gene match. CDR3 sequence (DNA): TGCAGTGCCCAGGGACTAGCGGCATACGAGCAGTACTTC. The encoded protein is CSAQGLAAYEQYF.

This clonotype has only a few counts. The rearrangement links TRBV7-9 to TRBJ2-5; tentatively, D is TRBD1 (7 bases). This CDR3 is built from 15 residues. Germline V lookup: CDR1 SEHNR, CDR2 FQNEAQ (reference sequence). V was trimmed by 2 bases and J by 5 bases, leaving 15 bases between them. The CDR3 here is CASSLRTGGVETQYF. The CDR3 bases are TGTGCCAGCAGCTTAAGGACAGGAGGGGTTGAGACCCAGTACTTC.